A single sample is the source of the 28 T cell receptor beta chains below, sequenced in a study of liver allograft versus peripheral blood T cells. Study background: T cell receptor repertoires in transplanted livers were compared with those in recipients' peripheral blood.

From the reads, TCRdb called clonotypes with MiXCR, one entry per CDR3 protein. Here the sample spans approximately 16,000 distinct CDR3 sequences, around a fifth being singletons. The receptors come from a human patient who had a liver transplant. Some T cells may have come from the graft donor.

This clonotype showed up just a few times. The chain joins TRBV28 to TRBJ1-2; D gene uncertain. Germline V lookup: CDR1 MDHEN, CDR2 SYDVKM. Trimming cost V 4 bases and J 6 bases, with 12 bases left between them. The CDR3 contains 13 residues. CDR3 DNA sequence: TGTGCCAGCAGTTCCCCCTCTTTGGATGGCTACACCTTC. Its protein is CASSSPSLDGYTF.

The chain employs TRBV6-5 and TRBJ2-3, with 10 bases that match TRBD2. V dropped 5 bases and J dropped 3; count of bases not matched to a gene: 8. Looked up from germline, CDR1 is MNHEY and CDR2 is SVGAGI. The CDR3 sequence is 16 residues long. The CDR3 loop is CASSHPSGRVTDTQYF. The CDR3 DNA reads as TGTGCCAGCAGTCACCCTAGCGGGAGAGTTACAGATACGCAGTATTTT.

This clonotype counts as medium-sized. V gene TRBV6-2 or TRBV6-3 combines with J gene TRBJ2-4, with D maybe TRBD1 (6 bases). The CDR3 is 15 amino acids. Per the germline V gene, CDR1 is MNHEY and CDR2 is SVGEGT. Between the trimmed V and J ends, which lost 6 bases and 7 bases, there was a span of 19 bases. In DNA form, the CDR3 reads TGTGCCAGCAGAGTACAGGGCAGTCTCGGGAACATTCAGTACTTC. Translating gives CASRVQGSLGNIQYF.

This clonotype was picked up many times. The genes are TRBV9 and TRBJ1-2; weak D call: TRBD1 (5 bases). The ends were cut back, 4 bases at V and 2 bases at J, with 18 bases in the middle. CDR3 size: 16 residues. Germline CDR1 is SGDLS and CDR2 is YYNGEE. Written as DNA, the CDR3 is TGTGCCAGCAGCTCCTGGGGGGGATCGACGAACTATGGCTACACCTTC. Its protein is CASSSWGGSTNYGYTF.

The rearrangement links TRBV9 to TRBJ2-1, with no clear D. Germline CDR1 is SGDLS and CDR2 is YYNGEE. CDR3 size: 12 residues. V lost 1 base and J lost 8, with 7 bases in between. CDR3: CASSVLRDEQFF. In DNA, the CDR3 is TGTGCCAGCAGCGTACTTCGAGATGAGCAGTTCTTC.

This clonotype showed up many times. The CDR3 DNA follows: TGCAGCGTTGAAAACGGACTAGCGGGAGGAGGCGAGCAGTTCTTC. As protein: CSVENGLAGGGEQFF. This rearrangement joins TRBV29-1 to TRBJ2-1, with 14 bases lining up with TRBD2. Trimming removed 2 bases from V and 10 bases from J; junction bases left unmatched: 7. CDR1 is SQVTM and CDR2 is ANQGSEA in the germline V gene. The CDR3 is 15 residues long.

The chain couples TRBV5-4 to TRBJ2-7, with TRBD2 identical over 7 bases. This CDR3 has 15 amino acids. The V gene end was trimmed by 0 bases and the J gene end by 2 bases; junction bases not matched to a gene: 5. Germline V gene lookup returns CDR1 SGHNT and CDR2 YYREEE (reference sequence). The CDR3 region has the DNA TGTGCCAGCAGCTTGGAGGCTAGCGGTGCCTACGAGCAGTACTTC. It translates to CASSLEASGAYEQYF.

The chain is built from TRBV7-2 and TRBJ2-7; 10 bases are shared with TRBD2. This CDR3 comprises 19 residues. The ends lost 3 bases at V and 4 bases at J; junction bases unmatched: 18. Germline V gives CDR1 SGHTA, CDR2 FQGNSA. CDR3 nucleotide sequence: TGTGCCAGCAGCTTGGCCGGGACTCCCCTCCTAGCGGGAGCGTACGAGCAGTACTTC. Amino acid sequence: CASSLAGTPLLAGAYEQYF.

V usage is TRBV11-2 and J usage is TRBJ1-1; maybe TRBD1 (5 bases). Trimming shortened V by 3 bases and J by 3 bases, and 8 bases separated the two germline ends. Germline values: CDR1 SGHAT, CDR2 FQNNGV. This CDR3 comprises 13 residues. The chain's CDR3 is CASSLRGDTEAFF. The CDR3 DNA is TGTGCCAGCAGCTTGAGAGGGGACACTGAAGCTTTCTTT.

This clonotype came up a few times. The chain has TRBV19 and TRBJ2-1, with D maybe TRBD1 (5 bases). CDR1 and CDR2 from the germline V gene are LNHDA and SQIVND (reference sequence). This CDR3 spans 14 amino acids. The germline V and J ends were trimmed by 4 bases and 2 bases, with 9 bases remaining between them. The DNA for the CDR3 is TGTGCCAGTAGTAAGGGGTGGCCCTACAATGAGCAGTTCTTC. Its translation: CASSKGWPYNEQFF.

This clonotype occurred many times. The chain has TRBV19 and TRBJ1-6; 7 bases align to TRBD1. Trimming cost V 3 bases and J 7 bases; bases outside gene matches: 3. The CDR3 is 14 residues long. CDR1 and CDR2 from the germline V gene are LNHDA and SQIVND (reference sequence). This chain's CDR3 is CASSIGTANSPLHF. Here the CDR3 DNA reads TGTGCCAGTAGTATCGGGACAGCAAATTCACCCCTCCACTTT.

This clonotype occurred many times. The chain has TRBV28 and TRBJ2-1; TRBD1 matches 8 bases. This CDR3 comprises 14 residues. Germline-derived CDR1 and CDR2 are MDHEN and SYDVKM. V was clipped by 2 bases and J by 9 bases; unmatched bases: 6. The CDR3, as DNA: TGTGCCAGCAGTTTAGCAGGGGGCGCGACTGAGCAGTTCTTC. Amino acids: CASSLAGGATEQFF.

This clonotype is labeled as medium-sized. J is TRBJ1-1 and V is TRBV6-5, with a possible D match to TRBD1 (5 bases). There are 14 residues in the CDR3. Germline lookup yields CDR1 MNHEY and CDR2 SVGAGI. The V and J ends lost 6 bases and 4 bases respectively, with 15 bases between them. The CDR3 DNA is TGTGCCAGCAGCCTCAACGGGCAGGGCACTGAAGCTTTCTTT. It translates to CASSLNGQGTEAFF.

The genes are TRBV9 and TRBJ2-5, with TRBD2 identical over 13 bases. The V gene's germline CDR1 is SGDLS and CDR2 YYNGEE. The CDR3 runs 19 residues. The junction had 14 bases not matched to a gene; V was cut back by 4 bases and J by 2 bases. As DNA, the CDR3 is TGTGCCAGCAGCTCCCGCGGACTTGGGACTAGCGGGGAGCAAGAGACCCAGTACTTC. This translates into CASSSRGLGTSGEQETQYF.

On this clonotype: The CDR3 does not end in the conserved phenylalanine or tryptophan, so this is likely a read error. The J gene is TRBJ1-5, the V gene TRBV28; no reliable D call. The length of the CDR3 is 15 residues. Trimming removed 7 bases from V and 2 bases from J, with 15 bases in between. Germline CDR1 is MDHEN and CDR2 is SYDVKM. CDR3 nucleotide sequence: TGTGCCAGCACCATGGCGTTTCGGGGCAATCAGCCCCAGCATCTT. It yields the protein CASTMAFRGNQPQHL.

This clonotype rates as medium-sized. The chain links TRBV27 to TRBJ2-1; 9 nucleotides line up with TRBD1. This CDR3 has 14 residues. Trimming took 6 bases from V and 6 from J; bases not matched to a gene: 6. Germline lookup yields CDR1 MNHEY and CDR2 SMNVEV (reference sequence). As DNA, the CDR3 is TGTGCCAGCAGCCGGGACAGGGTGCGCAATGAGCAGTTCTTC. Translation: CASSRDRVRNEQFF.

The CDR3 region is CASSPGTSYEQYF. The CDR3 DNA reads as TGTGCCAGCAGCCCAGGGACTTCCTACGAGCAGTACTTC. This chain links TRBV7-2 with TRBJ2-7, with TRBD2 as a possible D gene (6 bases). V was shortened by 5 bases and J by 1 base, with 9 bases between the two germline ends. The germline CDR1 and CDR2 sequences are SGHTA and FQGNSA. The CDR3 contains 13 residues.

The chain links TRBV12-3 or TRBV12-4 to TRBJ1-1; no reliable D call. The CDR3 runs to 12 residues. The V gene lost 3 bases and the J gene lost 8 bases, with 10 bases spanning the gap. The CDR3 bases are TGTGCCAGCAGTTTGGTAGGGAGGGAAGCTTTCTTT. Translating gives CASSLVGREAFF.

The chain is built from TRBV20-1 and TRBJ1-2, with D possibly TRBD1 on 6 matching bases. The CDR3 totals 13 residues. In germline, CDR1 is DFQATT, CDR2 SNEGSKA (reference sequence). V dropped 0 bases and J dropped 5 bases, with 10 bases sitting between them. CDR3 DNA sequence: TGCAGTGCTAGAGAGGGGGCGCGGTATGGCTACACCTTC. It is translated as CSAREGARYGYTF.

This clonotype is judged medium-sized (0.01 to 0.1%). The V call is TRBV5-6, the J call TRBJ1-6; D possibly corresponds to TRBD1 (5 bases). Per germline, CDR1 SGHDT and CDR2 YYEEEE. Trimming pared 2 bases from V and 6 bases from J, leaving 9 bases between. The length of the CDR3 is 14 residues. The CDR3 region is CASSFAGRNSPLHF. The CDR3 DNA sequence: TGTGCCAGCAGCTTTGCAGGGCGTAATTCACCCCTCCACTTT. The full variable domain, with the rest looked up from reference TRBV5-6 and TRBJ1-6, is DAGVTQSPTHLIKTRGQQVTLRCSPKSGHDTVSWYQQALGQGPQFIFQYYEEEERQRGNFPDRFSGHQFPNYSSELNVNALLLGDSALYLCASSFAGRNSPLHFGNGTRLTVT.

This clonotype appeared a single time. V gene TRBV7-9 combines with J gene TRBJ2-5; no firm D call. Trimming removed 3 bases at V and 4 bases at J, with 12 bases between. Germline V gene sequence: CDR1 SEHNR, CDR2 FQNEAQ (reference sequence). CDR3 length equals 14 residues. The CDR3 nucleotides read TGTGCCAGCAGCTTGCTGGGATTACGAGAGACCCAGTACTTC. It yields the protein CASSLLGLRETQYF.

This sequence joins TRBV29-1 and TRBJ2-5, with TRBD1 matching 7 bases. With 5 bases clipped from V and 4 bases from J, the junction kept 7 bases outside the gene matches. The CDR3 sequence is 13 residues long. Germline V gene sequence: CDR1 SQVTM, CDR2 ANQGSEA. Here the CDR3 DNA reads TGCAGCGTTAGACAGGGCTGGCGAGAGACCCAGTACTTC. It encodes CSVRQGWRETQYF.

The rearrangement uses TRBV5-6 and TRBJ2-5; the D gene is possibly TRBD1 (5 bases). CDR1 and CDR2 (germline): SGHDT, YYEEEE. The V end lost 3 bases, the J end lost 2 bases, and 14 bases lay between the germline ends. The CDR3 loop spans 15 amino acids. CDR3 protein: CASSSLQGPQETQYF. The CDR3 DNA follows: TGTGCCAGCAGCTCTCTCCAGGGCCCACAAGAGACCCAGTACTTC.

In this sample, this clonotype is medium-sized. The V gene is TRBV18, the J gene TRBJ2-7; TRBD2 agrees at 13 bases. V shed 3 bases and J 4 bases; nucleotides not matched to a gene: 9. The CDR3 spans 17 residues. From germline, CDR1 is KGHSH and CDR2 LQKENI. The CDR3 spells CASSPKSGLAGVYEQYF. In DNA, the CDR3 is TGTGCCAGCTCACCCAAGTCAGGACTAGCGGGAGTGTACGAGCAGTACTTC.

This clonotype was detected a few times. This chain connects TRBV19 to TRBJ2-5, with D perhaps matching TRBD1 (6 bases). V lost 6 bases and J lost 3, with 14 bases in between. This CDR3 comprises 14 residues. Germline CDR1 is LNHDA and CDR2 is SQIVND (reference sequence). The CDR3 sequence is CASRTQQGKETQYF. CDR3 in DNA: TGTGCCAGTAGAACCCAACAGGGAAAAGAGACCCAGTACTTC. Variable domain in full (rest from reference TRBV19 and TRBJ2-5): DGGITQSPKYLFRKEGQNVTLSCEQNLNHDAMYWYRQDPGQGLRLIYYSQIVNDFQKGDIAEGYSVSREKKESFPLTVTSAQKNPTAFYLCASRTQQGKETQYFGPGTRLLVL.

The V call is TRBV9, the J call TRBJ1-2, with D unclear. Between the trimmed V and J ends, which lost 3 bases and 3 bases, there was a span of 6 bases. CDR3 size: 12 residues. Germline CDR1 is SGDLS and CDR2 is YYNGEE. In DNA form, the CDR3 reads TGTGCCAGCAGCGCTTGGGACTATGGCTACACCTTC. This sequence encodes CASSAWDYGYTF.

This clonotype occurred a few times. The rearrangement links TRBV29-1 to TRBJ1-5; unclear D gene. CDR1 and CDR2 from the germline V gene are SQVTM and ANQGSEA. This CDR3 spans 14 amino acids. Trimming cost V 6 bases and J 5 bases, with 17 bases left between them. DNA of the CDR3: TGCAGCGTGACACACGGGAACCAGGATCAGCCCCAGCATTTT. It specifies CSVTHGNQDQPQHF.

The rearrangement uses TRBV28 and TRBJ2-7; TRBD1 matches 7 bases. The assigned J gene may be wrong: the sequence end matches TRBJ2-1 better. CDR3 size: 16 residues. In germline, CDR1 is MDHEN, CDR2 SYDVKM. DNA for the CDR3: TGTGCCAGCAGTTCTTACCTCCGGGACAGACCCTACGAGCAGTTCTTC. As protein: CASSSYLRDRPYEQFF.